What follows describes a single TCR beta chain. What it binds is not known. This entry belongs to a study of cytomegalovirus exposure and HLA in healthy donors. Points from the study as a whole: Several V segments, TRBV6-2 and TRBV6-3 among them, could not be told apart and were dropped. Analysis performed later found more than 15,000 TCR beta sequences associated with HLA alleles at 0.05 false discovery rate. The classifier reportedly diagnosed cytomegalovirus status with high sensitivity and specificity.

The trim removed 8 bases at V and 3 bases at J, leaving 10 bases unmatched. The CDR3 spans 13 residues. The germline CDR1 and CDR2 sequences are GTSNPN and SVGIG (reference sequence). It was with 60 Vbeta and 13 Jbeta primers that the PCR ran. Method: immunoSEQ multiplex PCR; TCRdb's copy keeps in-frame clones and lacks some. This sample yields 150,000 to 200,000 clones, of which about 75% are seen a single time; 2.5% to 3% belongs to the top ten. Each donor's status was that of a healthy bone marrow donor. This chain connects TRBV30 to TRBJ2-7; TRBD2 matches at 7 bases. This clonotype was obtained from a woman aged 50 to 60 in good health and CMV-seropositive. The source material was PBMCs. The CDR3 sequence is CAGSMGGGYEQYF. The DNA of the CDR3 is TGTGCCGGCAGTATGGGCGGGGGCTACGAGCAGTACTTC.